These T cell receptor beta chains were read from a single sample in a study of cytomegalovirus exposure and HLA in healthy donors. Using immunoSEQ multiplex PCR, the repertoire was profiled, and TCRdb retains in-frame clones only, with some absent. The repertoire has some 200,000 clones, roughly 80% of them found once; the top ten carry 0.22%. Material: PBMCs. These receptors came from a girl aged 2-10 years in good health and CMV-seronegative. CDR3s include the opening cysteine and the closing phenylalanine or tryptophan. A D gene is named only where the DNA matches it firmly. Clone sizes are given selectively: once, few, many, or a class where the clone is expanded.

v_gene,d_gene,abundance,j_gene,CDR3nt,CDR3aa
TRBV25-1,NA,NA,TRBJ1-1,TGTGCCAGTATGTCGGGGGCTGAAGCTTTCTTT,CASMSGAEAFF
TRBV19,NA,NA,TRBJ1-1,TGTGCCAGTAGTATTACCCGGGGAGCCACTGAAGCTTTCTTT,CASSITRGATEAFF
TRBV25-1,NA,NA,TRBJ1-5,TGTGCCAGCAGTGAATCCTCCCGGGACAAAAGCAATCAGCCCCAGCATTTT,CASSESSRDKSNQPQHF
TRBV5-5,NA,NA,TRBJ1-1,TGTGCCAGCAGCTTCAGTGTCGAGGTTGCGAACACTGAAGCTTTCTTT,CASSFSVEVANTEAFF
TRBV2,NA,few,TRBJ1-2,TGTGCCAGCAGTGAATACGGGGAGGGGCCGGGGTATGGCTACACCTTC,CASSEYGEGPGYGYTF
TRBV7-7,NA,NA,TRBJ2-5,TGTGCCAGCAGCAATGGGGTGAGGGAAGAGACCCAGTACTTC,CASSNGVREETQYF
TRBV27,TRBD2,NA,TRBJ2-7,TGTGCCAGCAGTTTAGCGGGGGGCTACTACGAGCAGTACTTC,CASSLAGGYYEQYF
TRBV7-2,TRBD2,NA,TRBJ2-5,TGTGCCAGCAGCTTATCGCGGGGGGGGGAGACCCAGTACTTC,CASSLSRGGETQYF
TRBV6-5,NA,once,TRBJ2-5,TGTGCCAGCAGGACACAGGGGAGGGAGACCCAGTACTTC,CASRTQGRETQYF
TRBV15,TRBD1,once,TRBJ1-1,TGTGCCACCAGCAGTCGACAGGGGGCTAACACTGAAGCTTTCTTT,CATSSRQGANTEAFF
TRBV7-9,TRBD2,NA,TRBJ2-7,TGTGCCAGCAGCTTGACTAGCGGGGACTACGAGCAGTACTTC,CASSLTSGDYEQYF
TRBV27,NA,NA,TRBJ1-1,TGTGCCAGCAGTTTATCGAGCCGGGGCACTGAAGCTTTCTTT,CASSLSSRGTEAFF
TRBV5-1,TRBD1,NA,TRBJ1-2,TGCGCCAGCAGCTCTACCGGGGCCGGGACAGGGGGCCTCTATGGCTACACCTTC,CASSSTGAGTGGLYGYTF
TRBV6-1,TRBD2,NA,TRBJ2-5,TGTGCCAGCAGTGAGGGTGTGAGGAAGCGGGGGGAAGAGACCCAGTACTTC,CASSEGVRKRGEETQYF
TRBV29-1,TRBD1,few,TRBJ2-1,TGCAGCGTTGAACGAATCAGGGGGACCAATGAGCAGTTCTTC,CSVERIRGTNEQFF
TRBV6-6,TRBD2,NA,TRBJ2-1,TGTGCCAGCAGTTACCCTAGCGGGATTGAGCAGTTCTTC,CASSYPSGIEQFF
TRBV10-3,TRBD2,NA,TRBJ2-3,TGTGCCATCGGAGCGGGGGACGGAGATACGCAGTATTTT,CAIGAGDGDTQYF
TRBV6-5,NA,NA,TRBJ1-1,TGTGCCAGCAGTTTGATGGTGAGGGACACTGAAGCTTTCTTT,CASSLMVRDTEAFF
TRBV2,NA,NA,TRBJ2-7,TGTGCCAGCCTTTCCAAGGGGATAACCTACTACGAGCAGTACTTC,CASLSKGITYYEQYF
TRBV7-9,NA,NA,TRBJ2-7,TGTGCCAGCAGCTCCGAGACAGGCTACGAGCAGTACTTC,CASSSETGYEQYF
TRBV19,NA,NA,TRBJ2-1,TGTGCCAGTAGTGCGGGAAAAGTAAATTATGAGCAGTTCTTC,CASSAGKVNYEQFF
TRBV6-1,NA,NA,TRBJ2-5,TGTGCCAGCAGCCAACAGAGTCAAGAGACCCAGTACTTC,CASSQQSQETQYF
TRBV7-9,NA,NA,TRBJ1-1,TGTGCCAGCAGCTTACAGGGTGTGAACACTGAAGCTTTCTTT,CASSLQGVNTEAFF
TRBV9,TRBD2,NA,TRBJ2-5,TGTGCCAGCAGCCCGGGACTAGCGCAAGAGACCCAGTACTTC,CASSPGLAQETQYF
TRBV25-1,NA,NA,TRBJ1-1,TGTGCCAGCAGTGAATCTTCGGGGTACATGAACACTGAAGCTTTCTTT,CASSESSGYMNTEAFF
TRBV9,TRBD2,NA,TRBJ2-5,TGTGCCAGCAGCGTTTTAGCGGGAGGGCAAGAGACCCAGTACTTC,CASSVLAGGQETQYF
TRBV12-5,TRBD1,NA,TRBJ1-5,TGTGCTAGTGGTACGGGGACAGGAGGTTATCAGCCCCAGCATTTT,CASGTGTGGYQPQHF
TRBV6-5,TRBD2,once,TRBJ2-5,TGTGCCAGCAGGGAGGGTGGCGGGAGCGGGGAGACCCAGTACTTC,CASREGGGSGETQYF